These 12 T cell receptor beta chains were sequenced from one sample in a study of cytomegalovirus exposure and HLA in healthy donors. In the PCR, 60 Vbeta and 13 Jbeta primers were used. Only in-frame clones appear in the TCRdb table, and some are missing; sequencing was by immunoSEQ multiplex PCR. Of some 170,000 clones in the sample, under 85% are singletons; the top ten hold around 3%. Sequencing was done on a sample of PBMCs. The receptors come from a male donor in good health and CMV-seronegative.

The chain has TRBV7-8 and TRBJ2-2, with TRBD2 matching 10 bases. The J segment lost 5 bases and the V segment lost 1 base, leaving 10 bases of the junction unmatched. The CDR3 totals 18 residues. Per germline, CDR1 SGHVS and CDR2 FQNEAQ. CDR3 nucleotides: TGTGCCAGCAGCTTAGTTCTGACTAGCGGGTGGGGTACCGGGGAGCTGTTTTTT. Translated, it gives CASSLVLTSGWGTGELFF. Variable domain in full (rest from reference TRBV7-8 and TRBJ2-2): GAGVSQSPRYKVAKRGQDVALRCDPISGHVSLFWYQQALGQGPEFLTYFQNEAQLDKSGLPSDRFFAERPEGSVSTLKIQRTQQEDSAVYLCASSLVLTSGWGTGELFFGEGSRLTVL.

This chain links TRBV11-2 with TRBJ2-1; 10 bases are shared with TRBD2. The CDR3 totals 14 residues. The ends lost 5 bases at V and 6 bases at J; junction bases unmatched: 4. Germline lookup yields CDR1 SGHAT and CDR2 FQNNGV. The CDR3 coding sequence is TGTGCCAGCAGCGCGGGACTAGCGCCCAATGAGCAGTTCTTC. The encoded protein is CASSAGLAPNEQFF.

A word on this clone: This same CDR3 is encoded by further DNA sequences in the sample. The chain has TRBV9 and TRBJ2-1; TRBD2 is a possible D gene (5 bases). Germline CDR1 is SGDLS and CDR2 is YYNGEE. V dropped 0 bases and J dropped 2 bases, with 9 bases sitting between them. The CDR3 has 15 amino acids. This CDR3 reads CASSVVGGPYNEQFF. CDR3 DNA sequence: TGTGCCAGCAGCGTAGTGGGCGGGCCCTACAATGAGCAGTTCTTC.

Notes on this clone: The same CDR3 also results from other DNA sequences found in this sample. This chain joins TRBV7-9 and TRBJ1-6; tentatively, D is TRBD1 (6 bases). The CDR3 has 15 amino acids. The V gene's germline CDR1 is SEHNR and CDR2 FQNEAQ (reference sequence). Between the trimmed V and J ends, which lost 5 bases and 5 bases, there was a span of 13 bases. CDR3 sequence (DNA): TGTGCCAGCAGCCCACAAGGGGGGGATAATTCACCCCTCCACTTT. This encodes CASSPQGGDNSPLHF.

The table lists this clone with a few counts. The chain links TRBV28 to TRBJ2-3; TRBD2 aligns across 7 bases. Germline V gives CDR1 MDHEN, CDR2 SYDVKM. V shed 5 bases, J shed 6 bases, and the junction held 8 bases outside the gene matches. The CDR3 is made up of 14 amino acids. This chain's CDR3 is CASSTSAAGDTQYF. The CDR3 coding sequence is TGTGCCAGCAGTACTAGCGCGGCGGGCGATACGCAGTATTTT.

This sequence joins TRBV11-3 and TRBJ2-3, with 8 bases that match TRBD2. This CDR3 is 15 amino acids long. J was trimmed by 0 bases and V by 1 base; bases with no gene match: 0. Looked up from germline, CDR1 is SGHNT and CDR2 is YENEEA. The DNA of the CDR3 is TGTGCCAGCAGCTTAGCTAGCGGGAGCACAGATACGCAGTATTTT. This translates into CASSLASGSTDTQYF.

For the CDR3, the DNA is TGTGCCAGCAGCAGGGGGACTAGCGGTCGGCCTGAGCAGTTCTTC. This sequence encodes CASSRGTSGRPEQFF. The chain couples TRBV7-6 to TRBJ2-1; 11 bases align to TRBD2. Germline-derived CDR1 and CDR2 are SGHVS and FNYEAQ. Losses at the gene ends were 5 bases for V and 9 bases for J; bases not matched to a gene: 9. This CDR3 region has 15 residues.

V usage is TRBV28 and J usage is TRBJ2-4; TRBD2 matches 7 bases. Germline V lookup: CDR1 MDHEN, CDR2 SYDVKM. There are 13 residues in the CDR3. V lost 3 bases, J lost 6 bases, and 2 bases stayed unmatched. The CDR3 nucleotides read TGTGCCAGCAGTTTGGGGGGGGGAAACATTCAGTACTTC. Translation gives CASSLGGGNIQYF.

V usage is TRBV5-1 and J usage is TRBJ2-2; D is possibly TRBD1 (6 bases). The germline gives CDR1 SGHRS, CDR2 YFSETQ. The CDR3 contains 13 residues. Trimming stripped 2 bases from V and 7 bases from J, with 9 bases between. Here the CDR3 DNA reads TGCGCCAGCAGCTTCAGGGGTCACGGGGAGCTGTTTTTT. This encodes CASSFRGHGELFF.

The chain uses TRBV30 and TRBJ1-3, with a weak D call TRBD1 (5 bases). Trimming pared 2 bases from V and 11 bases from J, leaving 10 bases between. Germline V gene sequence: CDR1 GTSNPN, CDR2 SVGIG (reference sequence). This CDR3 is 11 amino acids long. In DNA form, the CDR3 reads TGTGCCTGGAGTCCCACAGGTCCCATATATTTT. It is translated as CAWSPTGPIYF.

About this clone itself: Different DNA sequences within this sample yield the same CDR3. The gene calls are TRBV28 and TRBJ2-7, with D unclear. Germline CDR1 is MDHEN and CDR2 is SYDVKM. V lost 5 bases to trimming and J lost 1 base, with 3 bases between them. CDR3 length: 11 amino acids. CDR3 amino acids: CASSRSYEQYF. The CDR3 coding sequence is TGTGCCAGCAGTCGTTCCTACGAGCAGTACTTC.

This clone is medium-sized by share. The chain couples TRBV6-6 to TRBJ1-6; D unresolved. V gave up 0 bases and J gave up 4 bases, with 10 bases separating them. Looked up from germline, CDR1 is MNHNY and CDR2 is SVGAGI (reference sequence). The CDR3 consists of 16 residues. CDR3 nucleotide sequence: TGTGCCAGCAGTTACTCGTTGTCGGAGTATAATTCACCCCTCCACTTT. It is translated as CASSYSLSEYNSPLHF.